The present entry profiles one TCR beta chain with its context. This sample stems from a study of T-cell reconstitution after alpha-beta-depleted transplantation in children. Germline V gene data show CDR1 as KGHSH and CDR2 as LQKENI. Deletions cut 2 bases from V and 4 bases from J, with 5 bases between. The CDR3 loop spans 13 amino acids. A TCRbeta library incorporating unique molecular identifiers was prepared. TCRdb re-derived calls from the PCR reads in MiXCR, one entry per CDR3 protein. The table has around 200,000 distinct CDR3 sequences, over 5.5% seen once; the top ten hold 3%. This sequence was found in a human donor who donated a stem cell graft to a child with Wiskott-Aldrich syndrome. The genes are TRBV18 and TRBJ1-4; no firm D call. The sequencing here drew on PBMCs from the stem cell graft donor, taken from the stem cell graft. The CDR3, as DNA: TGTGCCAGCTCACCAGGGCTTAATGAAAAACTGTTTTTT. This sequence encodes CASSPGLNEKLFF.